This T cell receptor (beta chain) originates from a study of robustness of blood B and T cell sequencing. Regarding the study as a whole: With 3 or 4 tubes combined, top 10,000 TCRbeta coverage approached saturation. Of the top 10,000 TCRbeta clonotypes, approximately 96% recurred across replicates.

Comments on this clonotype: Antigen unknown.

A 5' template-switch oligo added a universal priming site during cDNA synthesis. A 12-nucleotide random UMI in the template-switch oligo labeled every cDNA molecule. Via MiXCR, TCRdb re-called the PCR reads, giving one row per CDR3 protein. Here the sample spans roughly 4,000 distinct CDR3 sequences, 45% to 60% being singletons. CDR3 size: 15 residues. V was clipped by 4 bases and J by 6 bases, with 15 bases between them. Germline V gene sequence: CDR1 MNHEY, CDR2 SVGAGI. The template for TCR beta quantification was mRNA, not genomic DNA. The chain is built from TRBV6-5 and TRBJ1-4; D might be TRBD1 (6 bases). This sequence originates from a human donor in good health. The specimen sequenced was peripheral blood. The CDR3 reads CASSSGQTRDEKLFF. The CDR3 DNA is TGTGCCAGCAGTTCTGGACAGACGAGGGATGAAAAACTGTTTTTT.